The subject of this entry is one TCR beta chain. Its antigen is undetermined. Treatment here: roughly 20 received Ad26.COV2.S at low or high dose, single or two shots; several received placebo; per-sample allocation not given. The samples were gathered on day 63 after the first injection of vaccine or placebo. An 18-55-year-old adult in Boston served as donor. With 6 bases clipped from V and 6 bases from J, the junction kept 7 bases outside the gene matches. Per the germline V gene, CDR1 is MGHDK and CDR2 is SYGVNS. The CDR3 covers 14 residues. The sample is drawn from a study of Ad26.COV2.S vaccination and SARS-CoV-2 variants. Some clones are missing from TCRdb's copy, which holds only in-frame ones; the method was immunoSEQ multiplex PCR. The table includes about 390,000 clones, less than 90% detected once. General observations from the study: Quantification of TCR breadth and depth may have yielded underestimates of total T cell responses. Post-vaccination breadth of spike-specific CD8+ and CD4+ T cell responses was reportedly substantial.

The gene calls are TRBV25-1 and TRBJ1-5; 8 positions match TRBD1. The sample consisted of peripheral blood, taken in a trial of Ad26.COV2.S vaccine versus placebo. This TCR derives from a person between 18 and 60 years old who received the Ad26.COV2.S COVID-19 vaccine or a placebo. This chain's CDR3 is CASSETGATQPQHF. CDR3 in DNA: TGTGCCAGCAGCGAGACAGGGGCCACTCAGCCCCAGCATTTT.